Given below is one T cell receptor (beta chain) in context. Clones were read by immunoSEQ multiplex PCR, and TCRdb kept only the in-frame ones, dropping some. Altogether under 200,000 clones are present, approximately 86% being singletons, with the ten largest covering roughly 8%. This sample was taken from a study of blood T cell repertoires in COVID-19. Germline-derived CDR1 and CDR2 are MDHEN and SYDVKM. Trimming cost V 4 bases and J 0 bases; bases outside gene matches: 10. The CDR3 covers 18 residues. The material sequenced was peripheral blood. V is TRBV28 and J is TRBJ1-4, with TRBD1 identical over 8 bases. The TCR comes from a man aged 55 to 70 with acute or convalescent COVID-19. Here the CDR3 reads CASSSQGASSATNEKLFF. DNA of the CDR3: TGTGCCAGCAGTTCTCAGGGGGCGAGCAGTGCAACTAATGAAAAACTGTTTTTT.